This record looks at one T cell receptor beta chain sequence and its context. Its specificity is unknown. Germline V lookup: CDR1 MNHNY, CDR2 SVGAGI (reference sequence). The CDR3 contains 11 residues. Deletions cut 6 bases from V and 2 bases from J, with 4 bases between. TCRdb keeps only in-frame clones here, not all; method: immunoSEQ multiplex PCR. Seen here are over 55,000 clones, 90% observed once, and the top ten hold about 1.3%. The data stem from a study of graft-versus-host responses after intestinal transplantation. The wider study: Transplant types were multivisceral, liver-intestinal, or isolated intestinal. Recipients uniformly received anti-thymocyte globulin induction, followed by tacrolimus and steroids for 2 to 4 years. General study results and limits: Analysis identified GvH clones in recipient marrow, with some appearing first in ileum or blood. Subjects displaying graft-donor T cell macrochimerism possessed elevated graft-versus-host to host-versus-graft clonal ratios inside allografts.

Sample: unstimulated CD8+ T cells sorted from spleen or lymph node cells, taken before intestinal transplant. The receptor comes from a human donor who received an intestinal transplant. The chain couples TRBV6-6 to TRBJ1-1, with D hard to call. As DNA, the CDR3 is TGTGCCAGCAGAACTAACACTGAAGCTTTCTTT. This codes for CASRTNTEAFF.